This is a list of T cell receptor beta chains from one sample in a study of blood T cell repertoires in COVID-19. The repertoire was sequenced with immunoSEQ multiplex PCR; TCRdb's copy has only in-frame clones and lacks some. Of 190,000 or so clones in the sample, about 90% were seen once. What was sequenced was peripheral blood. These TCRs come from a woman in her 70s with acute or convalescent COVID-19. Each CDR3 is given with its conserved first and last residue. A D gene is named only where the DNA matches it firmly. A clone size is listed for some rows: how often the clone was seen (once, few, many), or a class if it is expanded.

>NA|TRBJ2-5|15|TRBD1|TRBV27
CASSLTGTGQETQYF
TGTGCCAGCAGTTTGACGGGGACAGGACAAGAGACCCAGTACTTC
>once|TRBJ2-3|15|TRBD2|TRBV5-1
CASSLLAGTTDTQYF
TGCGCCAGCAGCTTGCTAGCGGGTACCACAGATACGCAGTATTTT
>few|TRBJ2-5|14|NA|TRBV15
CATSRVGARETQYF
TGTGCCACCAGCCGAGTCGGAGCGCGGGAGACCCAGTACTTC
>NA|TRBJ1-1|16|NA|TRBV3-1/TRBV3-2
CASSPRGAPMNTEAFF
TGTGCCAGCAGCCCCCGGGGAGCTCCCATGAACACTGAAGCTTTCTTT
>few|TRBJ2-7|14|NA|TRBV3-1/TRBV3-2
CASSQGREVNEQYF
TGTGCCAGCAGCCAAGGGAGGGAAGTGAACGAGCAGTACTTC
>NA|TRBJ1-6|13|NA|TRBV18
CASSPADNSPLHF
TGTGCCAGCTCCCCCGCAGATAATTCACCCCTCCACTTT
>NA|TRBJ1-6|15|TRBD1|TRBV7-8
CASSSWGQGATPLHF
TGTGCCAGCAGCTCCTGGGGACAGGGAGCAACACCCCTCCACTTT
>NA|TRBJ2-3|15|NA|TRBV5-4
CASSFKSPGTDTQYF
TGTGCCAGCAGCTTCAAGTCGCCGGGGACAGATACGCAGTATTTT
>few|TRBJ2-1|13|NA|TRBV18
CASSPQLENEQFF
TGTGCCAGCTCACCGCAACTAGAAAATGAGCAGTTCTTC
>NA|TRBJ1-1|14|TRBD1|TRBV18
CASSPGQMNTEAFF
TGTGCCAGCTCACCGGGACAGATGAACACTGAAGCTTTCTTT
>NA|TRBJ1-2|18|NA|TRBV4-1
CASSQDPDGVGDPLGYTF
TGCGCCAGCAGCCAAGATCCAGATGGGGTAGGGGATCCGCTAGGCTACACCTTC
>NA|TRBJ1-3|15|NA|TRBV3-1/TRBV3-2
CASSQQGSSGNTIYF
TGTGCCAGCAGCCAACAGGGCAGCTCTGGAAACACCATATATTTT
>once|TRBJ1-2|14|NA|TRBV28
CASSLPGGDPGYTF
TGTGCCAGCAGTTTACCCGGCGGTGACCCTGGCTACACCTTC
>NA|TRBJ1-5|17|TRBD1|TRBV7-2
CASSLASTGGENQPQHF
TGTGCCAGCAGCTTAGCCTCGACAGGGGGCGAAAATCAGCCCCAGCATTTT
>NA|TRBJ2-5|13|NA|TRBV10-3
CAIGGGGQETQYF
TGTGCCATCGGGGGCGGGGGACAAGAGACCCAGTACTTC
>NA|TRBJ1-2|13|NA|TRBV27
CASSIRAERGYTF
TGTGCCAGCAGTATCAGGGCCGAACGTGGCTACACCTTC
>NA|TRBJ1-1|15|NA|TRBV28
CASSLPGQLNTEAFF
TGTGCCAGCAGTTTACCCGGACAGCTGAACACTGAAGCTTTCTTT
>NA|TRBJ1-3|14|TRBD1|TRBV6-5
CASSRDRAGNTIYF
TGTGCCAGCAGTAGGGACAGGGCTGGAAACACCATATATTTT
>NA|TRBJ1-1|14|NA|TRBV18
CASSTLSMNTEAFF
TGTGCCAGCTCAACTCTCTCCATGAACACTGAAGCTTTCTTT
>NA|TRBJ1-5|15|NA|TRBV11-2
CASSLLEGSNQPQHF
TGTGCCAGCAGCTTATTAGAGGGTAGCAATCAGCCCCAGCATTTT
>few|TRBJ1-2|15|TRBD1|TRBV6-5
CASRKTGGDFDGYTF
TGTGCCAGCAGAAAGACAGGGGGGGACTTCGATGGCTACACCTTC
>NA|TRBJ1-4|14|NA|TRBV5-1
CASSRQSANEKLFF
TGCGCCAGCTCCAGACAGTCCGCTAATGAAAAACTGTTTTTT
>NA|TRBJ2-7|15|TRBD2|TRBV6-6
CASSPSGGRAYEQYF
TGTGCCAGCAGTCCTAGCGGGGGCCGCGCCTACGAGCAGTACTTC
>few|TRBJ2-7|13|TRBD1|TRBV3-1/TRBV3-2
CASSSGQGYEQYF
TGTGCCAGCAGCTCGGGACAGGGCTACGAGCAGTACTTC
>once|TRBJ1-1|15|NA|TRBV7-8
CASSLSGTANTEAFF
TGTGCCAGCAGCTTATCGGGAACAGCAAACACTGAAGCTTTCTTT
>few|TRBJ1-2|13|NA|TRBV12-3/TRBV12-4
CASSQTGLYGYTF
TGTGCCAGCAGCCAAACAGGGTTGTATGGCTACACCTTC
>NA|TRBJ1-3|16|TRBD1|TRBV11-3
CASSRTQGAGGNTIYF
TGTGCCAGCAGTCGTACACAGGGGGCAGGAGGAAACACCATATATTTT
>NA|TRBJ1-1|14|NA|TRBV18
CASSPPQGWTEAFF
TGTGCCAGCTCACCACCCCAGGGTTGGACTGAAGCTTTCTTT
>NA|TRBJ2-5|16|NA|TRBV7-2
CASSPPRAGYRETQYF
TGTGCCAGCAGCCCCCCCCGGGCAGGGTATCGAGAGACCCAGTACTTC
>NA|TRBJ2-1|16|TRBD2|TRBV5-6
CASSLKGSGSEDEQFF
TGTGCCAGCAGCTTAAAGGGTAGCGGGAGCGAGGATGAGCAGTTCTTC
>NA|TRBJ2-2|16|NA|TRBV7-3
CASSLKVAEATGELFF
TGTGCCAGCAGCTTAAAGGTAGCGGAGGCCACCGGGGAGCTGTTTTTT
>NA|TRBJ1-5|14|NA|TRBV6-5
CASSWTLGDQPQHF
TGTGCCAGCAGTTGGACTCTCGGGGATCAGCCCCAGCATTTT
>NA|TRBJ2-2|13|NA|TRBV29-1
CSALAGPTGELFF
TGCAGCGCCCTGGCGGGACCCACCGGGGAGCTGTTTTTT
>NA|TRBJ2-1|16|TRBD2|TRBV18
CASSPSTSGIVYEQFF
TGTGCCAGCTCACCGTCGACTAGCGGGATCGTGTATGAGCAGTTCTTC
>NA|TRBJ2-1|12|NA|TRBV19
CASRQDYNEQFF
TGTGCCAGCCGACAAGACTACAATGAGCAGTTCTTC
>NA|TRBJ2-2|15|NA|TRBV7-2
CASSPWTGNTGELFF
TGTGCCAGCAGCCCCTGGACTGGGAACACCGGGGAGCTGTTTTTT
>NA|TRBJ2-3|14|NA|TRBV10-2
CASKRGVQADTQYF
TGCGCCAGCAAGCGCGGGGTTCAGGCAGATACGCAGTATTTT
>NA|TRBJ2-7|16|TRBD1|TRBV28
CASTTGTGFPTYEQYF
TGTGCCAGTACTACCGGGACAGGCTTTCCAACCTACGAGCAGTACTTC
>NA|TRBJ2-7|13|NA|TRBV12-5
CASGAGSSYEQYF
TGTGCTAGTGGGGCTGGGAGCTCCTACGAGCAGTACTTC
>NA|TRBJ1-6|13|NA|TRBV4-1
CASSQEEGSPLHF
TGCGCCAGCAGCCAAGAGGAGGGTTCACCCCTCCACTTT
>NA|TRBJ2-1|15|TRBD1|TRBV7-9
CASSLGGGRAYEQFF
TGTGCCAGCAGCTTAGGAGGGGGCCGAGCCTATGAGCAGTTCTTC
>NA|TRBJ2-3|14|NA|TRBV13
CASSTRTATDTQYF
TGTGCCAGCAGCACCCGGACAGCCACAGATACGCAGTATTTT
>once|TRBJ1-1|13|TRBD1|TRBV29-1
CSAFGQGYTEAFF
TGCAGCGCCTTCGGACAGGGCTACACTGAAGCTTTCTTT
>NA|TRBJ2-1|13|NA|TRBV12-3/TRBV12-4
CASSLVQYNEQFF
TGTGCCAGCAGTTTAGTACAGTACAATGAGCAGTTCTTC
>NA|TRBJ1-1|14|NA|TRBV6-4
CASSDDGGGTEAFF
TGTGCCAGCAGTGACGACGGGGGGGGCACTGAAGCTTTCTTT
>once|TRBJ1-2|15|NA|TRBV21-1
CASTEDRAFDYGYTF
TGTGCCAGCACCGAGGACAGGGCGTTCGACTATGGCTACACCTTC
>once|TRBJ1-4|16|TRBD1|TRBV19
CASRTGKRSLWEKLFF
TGTGCCAGCCGGACAGGGAAGAGGAGTTTGTGGGAAAAACTGTTTTTT
>NA|TRBJ2-2|17|TRBD2|TRBV24-1
CATSEGASGSLTGELFF
TGTGCCACCAGTGAAGGGGCTAGCGGGAGTTTGACCGGGGAGCTGTTTTTT
>once|TRBJ1-2|12|NA|TRBV7-2
CASSLAGYGYTF
TGTGCCAGCAGCTTGGCGGGATATGGCTACACCTTC
>NA|TRBJ2-3|11|NA|TRBV29-1
CSFGLTDTQYF
TGCAGTTTTGGACTGACAGATACGCAGTATTTT
>NA|TRBJ2-1|11|NA|TRBV20-1
CSAILGKEQFF
TGCAGTGCTATACTAGGGAAGGAGCAGTTCTTC
>NA|TRBJ2-2|13|NA|TRBV11-2
CASSSQGTGELFF
TGTGCCAGCAGCTCACAGGGCACCGGGGAGCTGTTTTTT
>few|TRBJ2-7|14|TRBD1|TRBV19
CASSWQGATYEQYF
TGTGCCAGTAGTTGGCAGGGGGCAACCTACGAGCAGTACTTC
>NA|TRBJ2-7|13|NA|TRBV11-2
CASSAAGSYEQYF
TGTGCCAGCAGCGCTGCAGGGTCCTACGAGCAGTACTTC
>NA|TRBJ1-3|16|NA|TRBV11-2
CASSREARATGNTIYF
TGTGCCAGCAGCCGGGAAGCTCGGGCCACCGGGAACACCATATATTTT
>NA|TRBJ1-5|14|NA|TRBV28
CASSPGQNNQPQHF
TGTGCCAGCAGTCCTGGACAGAATAATCAGCCCCAGCATTTT
>NA|TRBJ2-2|17|TRBD2|TRBV2
CASRAPGAGVLVGELFF
TGTGCCAGCAGGGCCCCGGGAGCGGGGGTTCTGGTCGGGGAGCTGTTTTTT